The next 26 T cell receptor beta chains were all read from a single sample in a study of blood T cell repertoires in COVID-19. The data were produced by immunoSEQ multiplex PCR, yet TCRdb's version contains in-frame clones alone and is incomplete. In the table there are about 31,000 clones, nearly 90% of which are singletons. The specimen was peripheral blood. The receptors here all came from a man aged 55 to 70 with COVID-19, enrolled during active disease.

This clone was picked up one time. V usage is TRBV6-1 and J usage is TRBJ2-4, with TRBD1 matching 12 bases. The CDR3 consists of 17 residues. Per germline, CDR1 MNHNS and CDR2 SASEGT. V lost 7 bases, J lost 3 bases, and 10 bases stayed unmatched. CDR3 nucleotides: TGTGCCAGCAATGATTCCGGGACAGGGGGCGGCAAAAACATTCAGTACTTC. This codes for CASNDSGTGGGKNIQYF.

This chain joins TRBV7-8 and TRBJ2-1; 10 bases map to TRBD2. J gave up 0 bases and V 5 bases, and 7 bases lay outside the gene matches. Per the germline V gene, CDR1 is SGHVS and CDR2 is FQNEAQ. The length of the CDR3 is 17 residues. The CDR3 region has the DNA TGTGCCAGCAGCACTAGCGGGATCTCCTACTCCTACAATGAGCAGTTCTTC. Amino acid sequence: CASSTSGISYSYNEQFF.

The chain combines TRBV19 with TRBJ2-3, with 8 bases identical to TRBD2. Looked up from germline, CDR1 is LNHDA and CDR2 is SQIVND (reference sequence). CDR3 length: 15 amino acids. V shed 10 bases, J shed 4 bases, and the junction held 13 bases outside the gene matches. The CDR3 nucleotides are TGTGCCACTGGGGGCGGGAGGTTTATTCCAGATACGCAGTATTTT. It specifies CATGGGRFIPDTQYF.

The genes are TRBV11-2 and TRBJ2-2; 11 bases match TRBD1. CDR1 and CDR2 from the germline V gene are SGHAT and FQNNGV. J lost 4 bases, V lost 5 bases, and 6 bases had no gene match. The CDR3 consists of 16 residues. This CDR3 reads CASSTRTGGVTGELFF. The CDR3 DNA reads TGTGCCAGCAGCACCCGGACAGGGGGCGTCACCGGGGAGCTGTTTTTT.

The rearrangement uses TRBV28 and TRBJ2-1; a possible D gene is TRBD1 (6 bases). Germline loops: CDR1 MDHEN, CDR2 SYDVKM. Trimming cost V 7 bases and J 0 bases, with 16 bases left between them. This CDR3 comprises 16 residues. DNA for the CDR3: TGTGCCAGCACCTCAGCAGGGGTGAGCTCCTACAATGAGCAGTTCTTC. This encodes CASTSAGVSSYNEQFF.

The chain is built from TRBV14 and TRBJ2-5; maybe TRBD1 (6 bases). Germline-derived CDR1 and CDR2 are SGHDN and FVKESK. V dropped 2 bases and J dropped 7 bases, with 11 bases sitting between them. The CDR3 loop spans 13 amino acids. This chain's CDR3 is CASSQMTGGTQYF. In DNA, the CDR3 is TGTGCCAGCAGCCAAATGACAGGCGGGACCCAGTACTTC.

Details on this clone: Distinct nucleotide sequences in the sample also encode this CDR3. CDR3 amino acids: CASSLRDRANTGELFF. In DNA form, the CDR3 reads TGTGCCAGCAGCTTAAGGGACAGAGCGAACACCGGGGAGCTGTTTTTT. J is TRBJ2-2 and V is TRBV7-2; 7 bases line up with TRBD1. J was trimmed by 0 bases and V by 2 bases; bases with no gene match: 3. Per germline, CDR1 SGHTA and CDR2 FQGNSA. CDR3 length equals 16 residues. The full variable domain, with the rest looked up from reference TRBV7-2 and TRBJ2-2, is GAGVSQSPSNKVTEKGKDVELRCDPISGHTALYWYRQSLGQGLEFLIYFQGNSAPDKSGLPSDRFSAERTGGSVSTLTIQRTQQEDSAVYLCASSLRDRANTGELFFGEGSRLTVL.

The gene calls are TRBV7-2 and TRBJ1-2; D is unclear. CDR1 and CDR2 from the germline V gene are SGHTA and FQGNSA. The length of the CDR3 is 15 residues. Between the trimmed V and J ends, which lost 1 base and 2 bases, there was a span of 11 bases. CDR3 DNA: TGTGCCAGCAGCTTAGGGTTGGCGGAGAACTATGGCTACACCTTC. Translation gives CASSLGLAENYGYTF.

The chain recombines TRBV9 with TRBJ1-4, with 7 bases fitting TRBD1. Germline V gives CDR1 SGDLS, CDR2 YYNGEE. The CDR3 has 14 amino acids. J gave up 8 bases and V 4 bases, and 8 bases lay outside the gene matches. Here the CDR3 reads CASSPDSGGEKLFF. CDR3 bases: TGTGCCAGCAGCCCTGACTCAGGGGGGGAAAAACTGTTTTTT.

The chain couples TRBV6-4 to TRBJ2-1, with 10 bases aligning to TRBD2. This CDR3 spans 15 amino acids. Germline CDR1 is MRHNA and CDR2 is SNTAGT. V gave up 4 bases and J gave up 0 bases; unmatched junction bases: 0. The CDR3 DNA reads as TGTGCCAGCAGTGGGACTAGCGGCTCCTACAATGAGCAGTTCTTC. This codes for CASSGTSGSYNEQFF.

In its sample, this clone was seen once. The chain uses TRBV19 and TRBJ2-7; a weak D match, TRBD2 (7 bases). Trimming shortened V by 3 bases and J by 2 bases, and 11 bases separated the two germline ends. CDR1 is LNHDA and CDR2 is SQIVND in the germline V gene (reference sequence). The CDR3 sequence is 14 residues long. The CDR3 sequence: CASSILGGPYEQYF. As DNA, the CDR3 is TGTGCCAGTAGTATCCTCGGGGGGCCCTACGAGCAGTACTTC.

V gene TRBV30 combines with J gene TRBJ1-4; tentative D call: TRBD1 (6 bases). This CDR3 spans 16 amino acids. Germline assignment: CDR1 GTSNPN and CDR2 SVGIG (reference sequence). Trimming removed 0 bases from V and 4 bases from J, with 15 bases in between. The CDR3 loop reads CAWSVRFRGLNEKLFF. In nucleotides, the CDR3 is TGTGCCTGGAGTGTACGTTTCAGGGGCCTTAATGAAAAACTGTTTTTT.

This chain connects TRBV28 to TRBJ2-2; 8 bases align to TRBD1. V shed 4 bases, J shed 5 bases, and the junction held 9 bases outside the gene matches. This CDR3 contains 16 residues. CDR1 MDHEN and CDR2 SYDVKM come from the germline V gene. This chain's CDR3 is CASSSTGTGHTGELFF. The CDR3 nucleotides are TGTGCCAGCAGTTCCACCGGGACAGGCCATACCGGGGAGCTGTTTTTT.

The chain employs TRBV28 and TRBJ1-5, with D possibly matching TRBD1 (6 bases). This CDR3 is built from 16 residues. Germline CDR1 and CDR2: MDHEN and SYDVKM. Trimming removed 6 bases from V and 5 bases from J, with 20 bases in between. The CDR3 nucleotides are TGTGCCAGCAGAAATGGGGGGGCGCTCCCCCATCAGCCCCAGCATTTT. Translated, it gives CASRNGGALPHQPQHF.

CDR3 sequence: CASKTGRAGDTQYF. DNA for the CDR3: TGTGCCAGCAAAACGGGGAGGGCGGGAGATACGCAGTATTTT. The chain carries TRBV3-1 (or the pseudogene TRBV3-2) and TRBJ2-3; 7 bases agree with TRBD2. The CDR3 loop spans 14 amino acids. The germline gives CDR1 LGHDT, CDR2 YNNKEL (reference sequence). V dropped 7 bases and J dropped 5; count of bases not matched to a gene: 9.

V is TRBV7-3 and J is TRBJ2-3; TRBD2 agrees at 7 bases. The germline CDR1 and CDR2 sequences are SGHTA and FQGTGA. J gave up 3 bases and V 1 base, and 4 bases lay outside the gene matches. The CDR3 is 15 residues long. The CDR3 coding sequence is TGTGCCAGCAGCTTAAACCCCGGGAGGACAGATACGCAGTATTTT. Encoded protein: CASSLNPGRTDTQYF.

The genes are TRBV4-2 and TRBJ2-1, with TRBD2 identical over 8 bases. The junction had 8 bases not matched to a gene; V was cut back by 0 bases and J by 4 bases. CDR1 is LGHNA and CDR2 is YNFKEQ in the germline V gene. This CDR3 has 17 amino acids. CDR3 sequence: CASSQDLASGYYNEQFF. In DNA, the CDR3 is TGTGCCAGCAGCCAAGATCTCGCTAGCGGGTATTACAATGAGCAGTTCTTC.

This chain uses TRBV19 with TRBJ1-3; no firm D call. V lost 3 bases to trimming and J lost 0 bases, with 12 bases between them. The CDR3 runs to 16 residues. The germline V gene encodes CDR1 LNHDA and CDR2 SQIVND (reference sequence). CDR3 residues: CASSMSPGLSGNTIYF. Written as DNA, the CDR3 is TGTGCCAGTAGTATGAGCCCAGGTCTCTCTGGAAACACCATATATTTT.

This chain joins TRBV5-1 and TRBJ2-3; 7 bases fit TRBD2. The CDR3 sequence is 18 residues long. V was clipped by 4 bases and J by 6 bases; unmatched bases: 20. Germline CDR1 reads SGHRS; CDR2 reads YFSETQ. The CDR3: CASSVTVLRGSGEDTQYF. The CDR3 coding sequence is TGCGCCAGCAGCGTCACCGTCTTGCGCGGGAGCGGGGAGGATACGCAGTATTTT.

The rearrangement joins TRBV2 to TRBJ1-2; 9 bases agree with TRBD1. The length of the CDR3 is 14 residues. Per the germline V gene, CDR1 is SNHLY and CDR2 is FYNNEI. Trimming cost V 2 bases and J 7 bases; bases outside gene matches: 5. CDR3 protein: CASSEFRQGGGYTF. In DNA form, the CDR3 reads TGTGCCAGCAGTGAATTTCGACAGGGGGGTGGCTACACCTTC. Complete variable domain (other parts from reference TRBV2 and TRBJ1-2): EPEVTQTPSHQVTQMGQEVILRCVPISNHLYFYWYRQILGQKVEFLVSFYNNEISEKSEIFDDQFSVERPDGSNFTLKIRSTKLEDSAMYFCASSEFRQGGGYTFGSGTRLTVV.

This sequence joins TRBV28 and TRBJ1-2; D unresolved. The CDR3 consists of 13 residues. V was shortened by 7 bases and J by 2 bases, with 11 bases between the two germline ends. From germline, CDR1 is MDHEN and CDR2 SYDVKM. CDR3 nucleotides: TGTGCCAGCAACTTTGCGCGGAACTATGGCTACACCTTC. It specifies CASNFARNYGYTF.

The rearrangement links TRBV19 to TRBJ2-2; perhaps TRBD1 as D (5 bases). V lost 1 base, J lost 3 bases, and 6 bases lay in between. Looked up from germline, CDR1 is LNHDA and CDR2 is SQIVND (reference sequence). CDR3 length: 14 residues. CDR3 nucleotides: TGTGCCAGTAGTATAGTAGGGGACACCGGGGAGCTGTTTTTT. Encoded protein: CASSIVGDTGELFF.

The chain is built from TRBV7-2 and TRBJ2-1, with TRBD2 matching 7 bases. The length of the CDR3 is 18 residues. J was trimmed by 3 bases and V by 3 bases; bases with no gene match: 14. In germline, CDR1 is SGHTA, CDR2 FQGNSA. CDR3 residues: CASSLVFGLDINYNEQFF. The CDR3 coding sequence is TGTGCCAGCAGCTTGGTATTCGGACTAGACATCAACTACAATGAGCAGTTCTTC.

The chain employs TRBV28 and TRBJ2-4; the D gene is possibly TRBD2 (6 bases). The length of the CDR3 is 14 residues. Trimming cost V 6 bases and J 5 bases, with 14 bases left between them. CDR1 MDHEN and CDR2 SYDVKM come from the germline V gene. DNA for the CDR3: TGTGCCAGCAGCTCATGGGACTTCCAAAACATTCAGTACTTC. Residues: CASSSWDFQNIQYF.

The chain carries TRBV15 and TRBJ1-1; D ambiguous. CDR3 length: 12 amino acids. The germline CDR1 and CDR2 sequences are LNHNV and YYDKDF (reference sequence). V was cut by 3 bases and J by 1 base, with 3 bases left in between. Here the CDR3 DNA reads TGTGCCACCAGCAGCAAGAACACTGAAGCTTTCTTT. The encoded protein is CATSSKNTEAFF.

The CDR3 DNA reads as TGCAGTGCTAGACTCGGTGCGCAGTATTTT. It yields the protein CSARLGAQYF. The gene calls are TRBV20-1 and TRBJ2-3; D not certain. CDR3 length equals 10 residues. V lost 2 bases, J lost 10 bases, and 7 bases lay in between. The germline gives CDR1 DFQATT, CDR2 SNEGSKA (reference sequence).